Below, 17 T cell receptor beta chains from the same sample are listed, as sequenced in a study of OX40 agonist ivuxolimab in advanced cancers. The table came from immunoSEQ multiplex PCR; TCRdb's copy has only in-frame clones and leaves some out. The sample lists roughly 30,000 clones; roughly 83% were seen once. The sample consisted of CD4+ or CD8+ T cells sorted from blood, taken in a trial of the OX40 agonist ivuxolimab. The origin of the receptors is an adult with an advanced solid tumor such as melanoma, head and neck, liver or kidney cancer.

The rearrangement uses TRBV27 and TRBJ1-1; 9 positions agree with TRBD1. V trimming: 3 bases; J trimming: 11 bases; junction bases outside the gene matches: 10. Germline loops: CDR1 MNHEY, CDR2 SMNVEV (reference sequence). The CDR3 extends over 14 amino acids. The DNA for the CDR3 is TGTGCCAGCAGTTTTTCCGGGACAGGGTCGAGTGCTTTCTTT. Its protein product is CASSFSGTGSSAFF.

The V call is TRBV5-4, the J call TRBJ2-1; 12 bases line up with TRBD1. This CDR3 contains 15 residues. Trimming at V came to 2 bases and at J to 9 bases, leaving 6 bases not matched to a gene. Germline CDR1 and CDR2: SGHNT and YYREEE (reference sequence). CDR3 bases: TGTGCCAGCAGCTTCGGGACAGGGGGCATGGCTGAGCAGTTCTTC. Its translation is CASSFGTGGMAEQFF.

The gene calls are TRBV9 and TRBJ2-1; perhaps D is TRBD1 or TRBD2 (5 bases each). Germline V gene lookup returns CDR1 SGDLS and CDR2 YYNGEE. Trimming removed 4 bases at V and 10 bases at J, with 21 bases between. This CDR3 contains 15 residues. For the CDR3, the DNA is TGTGCCAGCAGCCCTGATCCGGGACCCTTAGGCGAGCAGTTCTTC. Its protein is CASSPDPGPLGEQFF.

This sequence joins TRBV5-1 and TRBJ1-1, with a weak D call TRBD1 (6 bases). The ends were cut back, 0 bases at V and 4 bases at J, with 13 bases in the middle. CDR1 SGHRS and CDR2 YFSETQ come from the germline V gene. The CDR3 length is 15 residues. CDR3 sequence reads: CASSLEGGLGTEAFF. CDR3 nucleotides: TGCGCCAGCAGCTTGGAAGGGGGGTTGGGCACTGAAGCTTTCTTT.

This chain connects TRBV5-1 to TRBJ1-1, with 10 bases lining up with TRBD1. The germline gives CDR1 SGHRS, CDR2 YFSETQ. The CDR3 totals 15 residues. Trimming at V came to 3 bases and at J to 3 bases, leaving 5 bases not matched to a gene. The CDR3 is CASSYDRGLYTEAFF. CDR3 sequence (DNA): TGCGCCAGCAGCTACGACAGGGGGCTGTACACTGAAGCTTTCTTT.

The chain joins TRBV9 to TRBJ1-2; the D gene is possibly TRBD1 (5 bases). CDR3 length: 14 amino acids. Trimming stripped 0 bases from V and 3 bases from J, with 9 bases between. The germline V gene has CDR1 SGDLS and CDR2 YYNGEE. CDR3 sequence (DNA): TGTGCCAGCAGCGTAGCTAGGGGCGACTATGGCTACACCTTC. Protein product: CASSVARGDYGYTF.

CDR3 in amino acids: CASSLNDLSHGELFF. DNA of the CDR3: TGTGCCAGCAGCCTGAACGACCTCTCCCACGGGGAGCTGTTTTTT. This sequence joins TRBV5-6 and TRBJ2-2; the D is unclear. V lost 4 bases, J lost 7 bases, and 17 bases lay in between. Germline V lookup: CDR1 SGHDT, CDR2 YYEEEE. The CDR3 loop spans 15 amino acids.

This clone is medium-sized. V gene TRBV27 combines with J gene TRBJ2-7; D possibly corresponds to TRBD2 (5 bases). The CDR3 loop spans 13 amino acids. V lost 3 bases and J 5 bases, leaving 11 bases between the germline ends. The germline V gene has CDR1 MNHEY and CDR2 SMNVEV (reference sequence). The CDR3 region is CASSFSGSNEQYF. CDR3 coding DNA: TGTGCCAGCAGTTTTTCGGGGAGCAACGAGCAGTACTTC.

In its sample, this clone was seen once. The V and J genes are TRBV13 and TRBJ2-7; D gene ambiguous. Germline lookup yields CDR1 PRHDT and CDR2 FYEKMQ (reference sequence). CDR3 length: 12 residues. The ends were cut back, 5 bases at V and 1 base at J, with 6 bases in the middle. The CDR3 DNA reads as TGTGCCAGCAGCACCGTATCCTACGAGCAGTACTTC. This translates into CASSTVSYEQYF.

The rearrangement uses TRBV11-2 and TRBJ2-7; D possibly matches TRBD1 or TRBD2 (5 bases each). V lost 6 bases to trimming and J lost 4 bases, with 19 bases between them. Per germline, CDR1 SGHAT and CDR2 FQNNGV. This CDR3 spans 15 amino acids. The CDR3 loop reads CASRGPGQKQYEQYF. The CDR3 bases are TGTGCCAGCAGGGGGCCGGGGCAAAAACAATACGAGCAGTACTTC.

The rearrangement uses TRBV30 and TRBJ2-7; no firm D call. This CDR3 region has 12 residues. From germline, CDR1 is GTSNPN and CDR2 SVGIG (reference sequence). The V end lost 3 bases, the J end lost 3 bases, and 9 bases lay between the germline ends. The CDR3 sequence: CAWRERSYEQYF. CDR3 coding DNA: TGTGCCTGGAGGGAACGAAGCTACGAGCAGTACTTC.

The V call is TRBV5-1, the J call TRBJ2-7; 7 positions match TRBD2. CDR1 is SGHRS and CDR2 is YFSETQ in the germline V gene. The CDR3 consists of 17 residues. V lost 0 bases and J lost 2; bases outside the gene matches: 11. CDR3 protein: CASSLEWLADYAYEQYF. CDR3 coding DNA: TGCGCCAGCAGCTTGGAGTGGCTAGCGGATTACGCCTACGAGCAGTACTTC.

This rearrangement joins TRBV4-1 to TRBJ2-2; 7 bases map to TRBD1. V lost 6 bases, J lost 3 bases, and 4 bases stayed unmatched. The CDR3 is made up of 14 amino acids. Germline lookup yields CDR1 MGHRA and CDR2 YSYEKL. The CDR3, as DNA: TGCGCCAGCAGACCTACAGGGGACACCGGGGAGCTGTTTTTT. Translating gives CASRPTGDTGELFF.

By share of the sample, this clone is medium-sized. The genes are TRBV29-1 and TRBJ2-3; D remains ambiguous. The CDR3 runs 16 residues. V was clipped by 2 bases and J by 0 bases, with 15 bases between them. CDR1 and CDR2 (germline): SQVTM, ANQGSEA. The CDR3 sequence is CSVELWAESSTDTQYF. The CDR3 coding sequence is TGCAGCGTTGAACTGTGGGCGGAATCTAGCACAGATACGCAGTATTTT.

V is TRBV4-3 and J is TRBJ2-3, with D possibly matching TRBD1 (6 bases). V lost 0 bases and J 4 bases, leaving 14 bases between the germline ends. Germline assignment: CDR1 LGHNA and CDR2 YSLEER. This CDR3 is built from 16 residues. This CDR3 reads CASSQDSRGLADTQYF. The DNA of the CDR3 is TGCGCCAGCAGCCAAGACAGCAGGGGTCTGGCAGATACGCAGTATTTT.

The CDR3 DNA is TGCGCCAGCCCCTCTTATAATTCACCCCTCCACTTT. Translating it yields CASPSYNSPLHF. This rearrangement joins TRBV5-1 to TRBJ1-6; no definite D call. V was clipped by 7 bases and J by 4 bases, with 6 bases between them. Germline CDR1 SGHRS, CDR2 YFSETQ. This CDR3 region has 12 residues.

The rearrangement uses TRBV5-6 and TRBJ1-5; D is unresolved. Germline V gene sequence: CDR1 SGHDT, CDR2 YYEEEE. This CDR3 has 15 amino acids. V was shortened by 0 bases and J by 0 bases, with 7 bases between the two germline ends. CDR3 sequence reads: CASSLGRHSNQPQHF. CDR3 DNA sequence: TGTGCCAGCAGCTTGGGTCGGCATAGCAATCAGCCCCAGCATTTT.